Here is one TCR beta chain with its context. This sample is part of a study of T-cell memory formation after mild COVID-19. TCRdb re-analysed the 5' RACE reads in MiXCR, keeping a single row per CDR3 protein. The top ten clones hold about 8.8% of a sample with fewer than 550,000 distinct CDR3 sequences, about 20% of them seen once. Trimming stripped 0 bases from V and 6 bases from J, with 12 bases between. Germline V CDR1 and CDR2: MGHRA, YSYEKL. The CDR3 consists of 14 residues. The source of this sequence is an adult woman who had mild COVID-19 (a few samples of this study predate the infection). Cell type and time point are not known. The sample comprised PBMCs or a T cell subset sorted from them (not recorded which). The rearrangement links TRBV4-1 to TRBJ2-7; D remains ambiguous. Here the CDR3 reads CASSQEAGLGEQYF. CDR3 DNA sequence: TGCGCCAGCAGCCAAGAAGCAGGTTTGGGCGAGCAGTACTTC.